The 15 T cell receptor beta chains listed next were all sequenced from one sample in a study of T cells in Graves' hyperthyroidism and ophthalmopathy. Researchers amplified the TCR beta CDR3 regions from RNA transcripts. Primed by the HTBI set, a first-round RT-PCR was run on the TCR CDR3. MiXCR was run by TCRdb on the multiplex PCR reads, yielding one entry per CDR3 protein. The sample has 470,000 or so distinct CDR3 sequences, roughly 20% seen once; the top ten hold about 30%. Sequences were obtained from blood. Source of these receptors: a man between 18 and 35 years old with Graves' hyperthyroidism.

At least ten counts were recorded for this clonotype. CDR3 residues: CASSYLLSETGTGELFF. CDR3 DNA: TGTGCCAGCAGTTACTTACTGTCCGAGACGGGCACCGGGGAGCTGTTTTTT. The chain uses TRBV6-5 and TRBJ2-2; D ambiguous. Germline V lookup: CDR1 MNHEY, CDR2 SVGAGI. This CDR3 region has 17 residues. The V and J ends lost 1 base and 4 bases respectively, with 16 bases between them.

This clonotype was seen ten or more times. The genes are TRBV20-1 and TRBJ1-5; D not resolved. V lost 2 bases and J 3 bases, leaving 14 bases between the germline ends. CDR1 and CDR2 (germline): DFQATT, SNEGSKA (reference sequence). This CDR3 spans 15 amino acids. The CDR3 coding sequence is TGCAGTGCTAGAACCAGGCTCGTACCCAATCAGCCCCAGCATTTT. Translated, it gives CSARTRLVPNQPQHF.

The genes are TRBV12-3 or TRBV12-4 and TRBJ2-1, with D possibly being TRBD2 (6 bases). V was pared by 5 bases and J by 3 bases, with 14 bases between. CDR3 length: 15 residues. CDR3 amino acids: CASSKPGLIYNEQFF. The CDR3 DNA reads as TGTGCCAGCAGTAAACCGGGACTGATCTACAATGAGCAGTTCTTC.

The genes are TRBV9 and TRBJ2-7; TRBD2 might be the D (6 bases). Trimming took 4 bases from V and 7 from J, leaving 12 bases between them. Germline values: CDR1 SGDLS, CDR2 YYNGEE. CDR3 size: 12 residues. The CDR3: CASSSRAGEQYF. In nucleotides, the CDR3 is TGTGCCAGCAGCTCTCGGGCGGGGGAGCAGTACTTC.

The CDR3 sequence: CASSLEGGNINYF. CDR3 nucleotide sequence: TGTGCCAGCAGTTTAGAGGGGGGAAACATTAATTACTTC. The chain combines TRBV12-3 or TRBV12-4 with TRBJ2-4; possibly TRBD1 or TRBD2 for D (6 bases each). The V and J ends lost 1 base and 16 bases respectively, with 17 bases between them. The CDR3 length is 13 residues.

In its sample, this clonotype was seen many times. This rearrangement joins TRBV12-3 or TRBV12-4 to TRBJ1-2; 12 bases fit TRBD1. The CDR3 length is 16 residues. The junction had 11 bases not matched to a gene; V was cut back by 5 bases and J by 7 bases. The CDR3 sequence: CASSTPPGQGAGGYTF. CDR3 nucleotides: TGTGCCAGCAGTACCCCCCCGGGACAGGGGGCAGGTGGCTACACCTTC.

This clonotype appeared a few times. This sequence may be a read error, since a much larger clone differs from it by one base. As the CDR3 is not closed by the conserved phenylalanine or tryptophan, this likely results from a read error. This chain connects TRBV19 to TRBJ1-5, with D perhaps matching TRBD1 (6 bases). CDR3 length equals 17 residues. Germline V gene data show CDR1 as LNHDA and CDR2 as SQIVND (reference sequence). Trimming left V 0 bases short and J 1 base short, with 13 bases between. Here the CDR3 DNA reads TGTGCCAGTAGTATAGATAGTGGGACACAGAGCAATCAGCCCCAGCATCTT. Amino acid sequence: CASSIDSGTQSNQPQHL.

V is TRBV28 and J is TRBJ1-5; D ambiguous. Germline lookup yields CDR1 MDHEN and CDR2 SYDVKM. CDR3 length: 11 residues. Trimming removed 6 bases at V and 10 bases at J, with 10 bases between. The CDR3 coding sequence is TGTGCCAGCAGCCAGGTTCAACCCCAGCATTTT. This gives the protein CASSQVQPQHF. Drawing the rest from reference TRBV28 and TRBJ1-5, the complete variable domain is DVKVTQSSRYLVKRTGEKVFLECVQDMDHENMFWYRQDPGLGLRLIYFSYDVKMKEKGDIPEGYSVSREKKERFSLILESASTNQTSMYLCASSQVQPQHFGDGTRLSIL.

This clonotype was found a few times. The chain joins TRBV11-2 to TRBJ1-2; 8 bases match TRBD1. CDR1 and CDR2 from the germline V gene are SGHAT and FQNNGV. After removal of 4 bases from V and 4 bases from J, the junction contained 14 bases not matched to a gene. The CDR3 spans 17 residues. The CDR3 DNA reads as TGTGCCAGCAGCTCGATCCGGGACAGGACCTCTTCCTATGGCTACACCTTC. Encoded protein: CASSSIRDRTSSYGYTF. Based on the CDR3 plus reference TRBV11-2 and TRBJ1-2, the full variable domain is EAGVAQSPRYKIIEKRQSVAFWCNPISGHATLYWYQQILGQGPKLLIQFQNNGVVDDSQLPKDRFSAERLKGVDSTLKIQPAKLEDSAVYLCASSSIRDRTSSYGYTFGSGTRLTVV.

This clonotype appeared a few times. The chain links TRBV28 to TRBJ1-5; TRBD1 might be the D (6 bases). Per the germline V gene, CDR1 is MDHEN and CDR2 is SYDVKM. The CDR3 is 18 residues long. V was cut by 5 bases and J by 0 bases, with 20 bases left in between. In DNA form, the CDR3 reads TGTGCCAGCAGTCCAAGGCTCGGGGGGCAACATAGCAATCAGCCCCAGCATTTT. Translation: CASSPRLGGQHSNQPQHF.

This clonotype was counted many times. This chain links TRBV2 with TRBJ2-7; TRBD1 or TRBD2 may be the D gene (6 bases each). The CDR3 covers 14 residues. V lost 4 bases and J lost 2, with 12 bases in between. Germline V gene data show CDR1 as SNHLY and CDR2 as FYNNEI. The CDR3 nucleotides read TGTGCCAGCAGTGGAGGAGGGGGGCCCTACGAGCAGTACTTC. As protein: CASSGGGGPYEQYF.

This clonotype was counted many times. The rearrangement joins TRBV2 to TRBJ1-1; 9 bases are shared with TRBD1. Germline loops: CDR1 SNHLY, CDR2 FYNNEI. The ends lost 6 bases at V and 5 bases at J; junction bases unmatched: 10. This CDR3 has 15 residues. CDR3 in DNA: TGTGCCAGCAGAGGGCCGGGACAGGGAGGAACTGAAGCTTTCTTT. Translating it yields CASRGPGQGGTEAFF.

The table lists this clonotype with many counts. The J gene is TRBJ2-7, the V gene TRBV28; no firm D call. This CDR3 region has 15 residues. CDR1 and CDR2 from the germline V gene are MDHEN and SYDVKM. V shed 5 bases and J shed 0 bases, with 14 bases lying between them. As DNA, the CDR3 is TGTGCCAGCAGTCCCTACTCAGGTCTCTCCTACGAGCAGTACTTC. Amino acids: CASSPYSGLSYEQYF.

This clonotype has ten or more counts. The rearrangement uses TRBV20-1 and TRBJ1-2; 7 positions match TRBD1. The CDR3 has 13 residues. Germline V gene sequence: CDR1 DFQATT, CDR2 SNEGSKA (reference sequence). J was trimmed by 8 bases and V by 3 bases; bases with no gene match: 9. The CDR3: CSARIDRVGGYTF. CDR3 DNA sequence: TGCAGTGCTAGGATCGACAGGGTAGGCGGCTACACCTTC.

Many counts were recorded for this clonotype. The chain uses TRBV19 and TRBJ2-2, with TRBD1 as a possible D gene (5 bases). Deletions cut 4 bases from V and 6 bases from J, with 24 bases between. CDR1 is LNHDA, CDR2 SQIVND, per germline (reference sequence). The CDR3 is 18 residues long. CDR3 loop: CASSNWGPTPRLAGELFF. The CDR3 nucleotides read TGTGCCAGTAGTAATTGGGGCCCCACCCCCCGATTGGCCGGGGAGCTGTTTTTT. Variable domain in full (rest from reference TRBV19 and TRBJ2-2): DGGITQSPKYLFRKEGQNVTLSCEQNLNHDAMYWYRQDPGQGLRLIYYSQIVNDFQKGDIAEGYSVSREKKESFPLTVTSAQKNPTAFYLCASSNWGPTPRLAGELFFGEGSRLTVL.